Each of the 25 T cell receptor beta chains below was sequenced from the same sample in a study of shared clonotypes between healthy human individuals (dated by TCRdb to the early 2020s). Library preparation employed the immunoSEQ multiplex PCR assay. The source is immuneACCESS, and TCRdb retained only in-frame sequences with V and J called. Part of the clones is not carried over; for the studies checked, unresolved V genes explain less than half of this, and the remainder is unexplained. This sample gives about 1,500,000 clones in total; roughly 96% of them show up just once. Jointly, the top ten make up 1.2% of the sample. Sample: naive CD4+ T cells sorted from blood. The cell subset or site label, as the study defines it: CD45RA+ positively selected. These receptors all stem from a man between 25 and 39 years old in good health.

This chain uses TRBV10-3 with TRBJ2-1, with TRBD2 matching over 7 bases. V trimming: 5 bases; J trimming: 0 bases; junction bases outside the gene matches: 4. This CDR3 comprises 15 residues. CDR1 ENHRY and CDR2 SYGVKD come from the germline V gene. CDR3 coding DNA: TGTGCCATCAGTTTGTGGGAGGGCTCCTACAATGAGCAGTTCTTC. Its translation: CAISLWEGSYNEQFF.

The chain recombines TRBV28 with TRBJ1-1; D not certain. Looked up from germline, CDR1 is MDHEN and CDR2 is SYDVKM. This CDR3 has 14 amino acids. The ends were cut back, 5 bases at V and 6 bases at J, with 16 bases in the middle. DNA for the CDR3: TGTGCCAGCAGTCCTGTCCCGGGGATCGCTGAAGCTTTCTTT. Encoded protein: CASSPVPGIAEAFF.

The J gene is TRBJ2-7, the V gene TRBV7-2; D not resolved. Trimming took off 3 bases at V and 2 bases at J, with 8 bases between the two ends. Germline CDR1 reads SGHTA; CDR2 reads FQGNSA. The CDR3 covers 13 residues. The CDR3 coding sequence is TGTGCCAGCAGCTTCCACGGCCCCTACGAGCAGTACTTC. Its translation is CASSFHGPYEQYF.

CDR3 protein: CASSIGSGAFF. CDR3 DNA: TGTGCCAGTAGTATTGGTAGCGGAGCTTTCTTT. The chain recombines TRBV19 with TRBJ1-1, with no clear D. With 3 bases removed from V and 10 bases from J, the gap between germline ends came to 9 bases. This CDR3 comprises 11 residues. Germline CDR1 and CDR2: LNHDA and SQIVND (reference sequence).

Here the CDR3 reads CASSPTLAGTSIYEQYF. CDR3 sequence (DNA): TGTGCCAGCAGCCCTACTCTTGCCGGGACAAGCATCTACGAGCAGTACTTC. V usage is TRBV7-8 and J usage is TRBJ2-7; maybe TRBD1 (6 bases). V shed 5 bases and J shed 3 bases, with 23 bases lying between them. The CDR3 runs 17 residues. Germline CDR1 reads SGHVS; CDR2 reads FQNEAQ.

J is TRBJ2-2 and V is TRBV9; no firm D call. The CDR3 contains 15 residues. Germline loops: CDR1 SGDLS, CDR2 YYNGEE. Deletions cut 0 bases from V and 8 bases from J, with 14 bases between. The CDR3 loop reads CASSVGLRASGELFF. The CDR3 DNA is TGTGCCAGCAGCGTAGGGCTCAGAGCGTCGGGGGAGCTGTTTTTT.

This clone appeared a single time. J is TRBJ1-1 and V is TRBV20-1; no definite D call. The CDR3 loop spans 11 amino acids. Germline V gene sequence: CDR1 DFQATT, CDR2 SNEGSKA (reference sequence). V lost 7 bases, J lost 1 base, and 7 bases lay in between. The CDR3 reads CSGTRNTEAFF. CDR3 nucleotides: TGCAGTGGAACACGGAACACTGAAGCTTTCTTT.

Points on this clone: At one end, the junction sequence differs from germline, possibly due to a read error. The J gene is TRBJ2-6, the V gene TRBV18; weak D call: TRBD2 (5 bases). CDR3 length: 20 residues. Germline values: CDR1 KGHSH, CDR2 LQKENI. CDR3 nucleotide sequence: TGTGCCAGCACACCCAGGATTAAACGGGGAGTAGGAGCTGGGGCCAACGTCCTGACTTTC. Translating it yields CASTPRIKRGVGAGANVLTF.

The genes are TRBV19 and TRBJ2-1, with D tentatively TRBD1 or TRBD2 (5 bases each). The CDR3 consists of 14 residues. Trimming pared 3 bases from V and 6 bases from J, leaving 12 bases between. Germline V gene lookup returns CDR1 LNHDA and CDR2 SQIVND (reference sequence). This CDR3 is CASSMRGVANEQFF. The CDR3 DNA reads as TGTGCCAGTAGTATGAGGGGAGTGGCCAATGAGCAGTTCTTC.

This chain uses TRBV7-9 with TRBJ2-2; D gene unclear. The CDR3 has 12 amino acids. Trimming pared 10 bases from V and 1 base from J, leaving 7 bases between. Germline CDR1 is SEHNR and CDR2 is FQNEAQ (reference sequence). The CDR3 spells CANPLNTGELFF. DNA for the CDR3: TGTGCCAACCCCCTGAACACCGGGGAGCTGTTTTTT.

Points on this clone: This same CDR3 is encoded by further DNA sequences in the sample. This chain uses TRBV27 with TRBJ2-7; TRBD2 matches 8 bases. V was pared by 6 bases and J by 3 bases, with 4 bases of the junction left unmatched. The CDR3 loop spans 13 amino acids. CDR1 is MNHEY and CDR2 is SMNVEV in the germline V gene (reference sequence). This chain's CDR3 is CASRASGSYEQYF. CDR3 DNA sequence: TGTGCCAGCAGAGCAAGCGGGAGCTACGAGCAGTACTTC.

The chain carries TRBV2 and TRBJ2-5, with unresolved D. Germline V CDR1 and CDR2: SNHLY, FYNNEI. The CDR3 has 12 residues. The V gene lost 7 bases and the J gene lost 2 bases, with 8 bases spanning the gap. CDR3 bases: TGTGCCAGCAAAAGGGTTCAAGAGACCCAGTACTTC. Translated: CASKRVQETQYF.

V and J are TRBV5-8 and TRBJ1-1; 8 bases fit TRBD1. Germline V lookup: CDR1 SGHTS, CDR2 YDEGEE. The J segment lost 0 bases and the V segment lost 2 bases, leaving 12 bases of the junction unmatched. The CDR3 has 18 amino acids. The CDR3 loop reads CASSFGGQEIDMNTEAFF. The CDR3 DNA sequence: TGTGCCAGCAGCTTTGGGGGACAGGAGATTGACATGAACACTGAAGCTTTCTTT.

The chain combines TRBV4-1 with TRBJ1-2; D perhaps matches TRBD1 (5 bases). V was pared by 4 bases and J by 3 bases, with 15 bases between. The CDR3 covers 15 residues. Germline CDR1 and CDR2: MGHRA and YSYEKL. CDR3 DNA: TGCGCCAGCAGCCGGGGGAACGGGAATGACTATGGCTACACCTTC. Protein: CASSRGNGNDYGYTF.

V is TRBV5-1 and J is TRBJ2-1; D gene uncertain. Germline CDR1 reads SGHRS; CDR2 reads YFSETQ. The CDR3 totals 17 residues. The ends were cut back, 0 bases at V and 1 base at J, with 14 bases in the middle. The CDR3 sequence is CASSLDKRVGSYNEQFF. CDR3 sequence (DNA): TGCGCCAGCAGCTTGGACAAGCGCGTTGGGTCCTACAATGAGCAGTTCTTC.

V gene TRBV6-5 combines with J gene TRBJ1-1, with 7 bases matching TRBD1. Germline V gene sequence: CDR1 MNHEY, CDR2 SVGAGI. J lost 5 bases, V lost 6 bases, and 12 bases had no gene match. This CDR3 has 15 amino acids. In nucleotides, the CDR3 is TGTGCCAGCAGAGACAGGGCTGGGATGGGGACTGAAGCTTTCTTT. Protein product: CASRDRAGMGTEAFF.

This chain joins TRBV18 and TRBJ1-5; 9 positions agree with TRBD1. J gave up 6 bases and V 0 bases, and 3 bases lay outside the gene matches. The CDR3 has 15 amino acids. Germline V lookup: CDR1 KGHSH, CDR2 LQKENI. As DNA, the CDR3 is TGTGCCAGCTCACCACCTACAGGGGGCGGTCAGCCCCAGCATTTT. Translating gives CASSPPTGGGQPQHF.

V and J are TRBV7-9 and TRBJ2-6; 7 nucleotides line up with TRBD2. CDR1 SEHNR and CDR2 FQNEAQ come from the germline V gene (reference sequence). The V gene end was trimmed by 3 bases and the J gene end by 1 base; junction bases not matched to a gene: 9. The CDR3 is made up of 18 amino acids. The CDR3 loop is CASSLGRVRRSGANVLTF. In DNA form, the CDR3 reads TGTGCCAGCAGCTTGGGGAGGGTAAGGCGGTCTGGGGCCAACGTCCTGACTTTC.

The chain combines TRBV5-1 with TRBJ2-7; unclear D gene. The CDR3 spans 13 residues. Germline V gene sequence: CDR1 SGHRS, CDR2 YFSETQ. The germline V and J ends were trimmed by 5 bases and 3 bases, with 12 bases remaining between them. CDR3 sequence reads: CASSRVDNYEQYF. The CDR3 region has the DNA TGCGCCAGCAGTCGTGTGGATAACTACGAGCAGTACTTC.

The chain employs TRBV9 and TRBJ1-1; no definite D call. V was cut by 0 bases and J by 6 bases, with 12 bases left in between. The CDR3 contains 14 residues. CDR1 and CDR2 from the germline V gene are SGDLS and YYNGEE. The CDR3 loop is CASSVEVRTAEAFF. The CDR3 DNA follows: TGTGCCAGCAGCGTAGAGGTCAGGACCGCTGAAGCTTTCTTT. Full variable domain (rest looked up from reference TRBV9 and TRBJ1-1): DSGVTQTPKHLITATGQRVTLRCSPRSGDLSVYWYQQSLDQGLQFLIQYYNGEERAKGNILERFSAQQFPDLHSELNLSSLELGDSALYFCASSVEVRTAEAFFGQGTRLTVV.

The rearrangement joins TRBV28 to TRBJ2-7; TRBD2 matches at 11 bases. The CDR3 totals 14 residues. Germline V gene data show CDR1 as MDHEN and CDR2 as SYDVKM. V gave up 3 bases and J gave up 11 bases; unmatched junction bases: 9. As DNA, the CDR3 is TGTGCCAGCAGTTTTTCCCTAGCGGGAGGCAGTGAGTACTTC. Its protein product is CASSFSLAGGSEYF. The variable domain in full, completed from reference TRBV28 and TRBJ2-7, reads DVKVTQSSRYLVKRTGEKVFLECVQDMDHENMFWYRQDPGLGLRLIYFSYDVKMKEKGDIPEGYSVSREKKERFSLILESASTNQTSMYLCASSFSLAGGSEYFGPGTRLTVT.

The chain employs TRBV29-1 and TRBJ2-1; D perhaps matches TRBD1 (6 bases). The germline gives CDR1 SQVTM, CDR2 ANQGSEA. The CDR3 is 14 residues long. V dropped 1 base and J dropped 5 bases, with 12 bases sitting between them. The CDR3 is CSVEAVGQNNEQFF. The CDR3 DNA sequence: TGCAGCGTTGAAGCCGTCGGACAGAACAATGAGCAGTTCTTC.

DNA of the CDR3: TGTGCCAGCAGTTACTCGGAAATCTCGATTGCCTACGAGCAGTACTTC. This encodes CASSYSEISIAYEQYF. This chain connects TRBV6-5 to TRBJ2-7; D is unresolved. CDR1 and CDR2 (germline): MNHEY, SVGAGI. The CDR3 totals 16 residues. Trimming shortened V by 0 bases and J by 2 bases, and 14 bases separated the two germline ends.

This sequence joins TRBV28 and TRBJ2-4, with 9 bases that match TRBD1. J lost 0 bases, V lost 2 bases, and 5 bases had no gene match. This CDR3 region has 17 residues. Germline CDR1 reads MDHEN; CDR2 reads SYDVKM. CDR3 loop: CASSLRTGDVAKNIQYF. DNA of the CDR3: TGTGCCAGCAGTTTACGGACAGGGGACGTAGCCAAAAACATTCAGTACTTC. The full variable domain, completed using reference TRBV28 and TRBJ2-4, is DVKVTQSSRYLVKRTGEKVFLECVQDMDHENMFWYRQDPGLGLRLIYFSYDVKMKEKGDIPEGYSVSREKKERFSLILESASTNQTSMYLCASSLRTGDVAKNIQYFGAGTRLSVL.

The chain employs TRBV5-1 and TRBJ1-5, with 7 bases aligning to TRBD1. J gave up 4 bases and V 4 bases, and 8 bases lay outside the gene matches. The CDR3 is 15 residues long. The germline CDR1 and CDR2 sequences are SGHRS and YFSETQ. Written as DNA, the CDR3 is TGCGCCAGCAGCCCGGGGGACAGTTTTAATCAGCCCCAGCATTTT. Its translation is CASSPGDSFNQPQHF. Filled out from reference TRBV5-1 and TRBJ1-5, the complete variable domain reads KAGVTQTPRYLIKTRGQQVTLSCSPISGHRSVSWYQQTPGQGLQFLFEYFSETQRNKGNFPGRFSGRQFSNSRSEMNVSTLELGDSALYLCASSPGDSFNQPQHFGDGTRLSIL.